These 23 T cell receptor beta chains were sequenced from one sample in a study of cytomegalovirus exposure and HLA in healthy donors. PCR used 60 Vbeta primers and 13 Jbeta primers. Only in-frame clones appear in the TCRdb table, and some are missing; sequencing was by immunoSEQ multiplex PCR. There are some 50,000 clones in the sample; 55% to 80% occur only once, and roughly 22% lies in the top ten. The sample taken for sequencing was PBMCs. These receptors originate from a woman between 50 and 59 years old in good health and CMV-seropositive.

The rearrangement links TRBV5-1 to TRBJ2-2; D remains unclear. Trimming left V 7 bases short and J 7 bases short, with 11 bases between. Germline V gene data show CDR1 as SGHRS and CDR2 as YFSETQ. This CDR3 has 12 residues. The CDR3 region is CASSREDGELFF. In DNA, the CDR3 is TGCGCCAGCTCCCGCGAGGACGGGGAGCTGTTTTTT.

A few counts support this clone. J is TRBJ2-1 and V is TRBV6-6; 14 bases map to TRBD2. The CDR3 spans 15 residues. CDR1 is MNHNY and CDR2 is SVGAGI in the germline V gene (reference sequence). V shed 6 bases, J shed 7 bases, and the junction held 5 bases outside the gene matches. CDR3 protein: CASRTSGGDFNEQFF. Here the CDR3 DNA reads TGTGCCAGCAGGACTAGCGGGGGGGACTTTAATGAGCAGTTCTTC.

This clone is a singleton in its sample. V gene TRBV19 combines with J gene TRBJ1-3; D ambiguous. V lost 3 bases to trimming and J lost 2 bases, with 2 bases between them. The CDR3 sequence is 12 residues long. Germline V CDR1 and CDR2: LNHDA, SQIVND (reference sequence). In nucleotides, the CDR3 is TGTGCCAGTAGTATCACTGGAAACACCATATATTTT. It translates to CASSITGNTIYF.

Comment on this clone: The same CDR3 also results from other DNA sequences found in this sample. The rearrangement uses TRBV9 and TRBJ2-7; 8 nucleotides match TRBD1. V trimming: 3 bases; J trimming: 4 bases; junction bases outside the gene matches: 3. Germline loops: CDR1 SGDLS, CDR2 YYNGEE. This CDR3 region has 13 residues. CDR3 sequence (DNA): TGTGCCAGCAGCGGGCAGGGGGCGTACGAGCAGTACTTC. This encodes CASSGQGAYEQYF.

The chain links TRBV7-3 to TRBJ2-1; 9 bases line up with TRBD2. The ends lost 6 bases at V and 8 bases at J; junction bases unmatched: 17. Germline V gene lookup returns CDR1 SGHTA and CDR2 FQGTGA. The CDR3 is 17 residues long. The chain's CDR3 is CASSYGRLADRHDEQFF. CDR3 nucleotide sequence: TGTGCCAGCAGTTATGGTCGACTAGCGGATCGTCATGATGAGCAGTTCTTC.

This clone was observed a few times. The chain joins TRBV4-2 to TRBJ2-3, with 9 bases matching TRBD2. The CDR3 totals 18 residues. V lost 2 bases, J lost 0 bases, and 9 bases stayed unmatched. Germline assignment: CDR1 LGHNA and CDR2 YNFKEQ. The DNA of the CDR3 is TGTGCCAGCAGCCAAATGGGGGGCGGGGGGGGAAGCACAGATACGCAGTATTTT. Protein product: CASSQMGGGGGSTDTQYF.

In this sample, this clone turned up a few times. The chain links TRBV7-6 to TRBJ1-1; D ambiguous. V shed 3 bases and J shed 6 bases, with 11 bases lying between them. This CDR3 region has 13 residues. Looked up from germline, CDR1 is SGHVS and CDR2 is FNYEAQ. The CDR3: CASSFGVRAEAFF. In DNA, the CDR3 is TGTGCCAGCAGCTTCGGGGTCCGGGCTGAAGCTTTCTTT.

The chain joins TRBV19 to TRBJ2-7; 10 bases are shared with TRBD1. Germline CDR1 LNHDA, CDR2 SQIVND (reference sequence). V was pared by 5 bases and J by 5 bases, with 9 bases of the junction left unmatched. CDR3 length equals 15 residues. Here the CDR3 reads CASSVRDRGFHEQYF. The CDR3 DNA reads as TGTGCCAGTAGTGTCCGGGACAGGGGTTTCCACGAGCAGTACTTC.

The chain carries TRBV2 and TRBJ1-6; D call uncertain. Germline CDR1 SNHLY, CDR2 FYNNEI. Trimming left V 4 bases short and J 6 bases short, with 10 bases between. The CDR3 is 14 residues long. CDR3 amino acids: CASSGQGSNSPLHF. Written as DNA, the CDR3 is TGTGCCAGCAGTGGACAAGGTTCTAATTCACCCCTCCACTTT.

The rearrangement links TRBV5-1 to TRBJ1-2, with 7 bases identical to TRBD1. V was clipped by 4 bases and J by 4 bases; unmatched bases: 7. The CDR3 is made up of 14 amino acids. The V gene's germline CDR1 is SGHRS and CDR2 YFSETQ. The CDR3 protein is CASSVNRGSYGYTF. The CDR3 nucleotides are TGCGCCAGCAGCGTGAACAGGGGAAGCTATGGCTACACCTTC.

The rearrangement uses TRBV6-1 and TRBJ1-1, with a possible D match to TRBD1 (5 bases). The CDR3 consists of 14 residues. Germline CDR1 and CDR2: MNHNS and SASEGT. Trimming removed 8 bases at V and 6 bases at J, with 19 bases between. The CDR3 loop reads CASRGVGQSPEAFF. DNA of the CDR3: TGTGCCAGCCGGGGGGTCGGTCAAAGCCCTGAAGCTTTCTTT.

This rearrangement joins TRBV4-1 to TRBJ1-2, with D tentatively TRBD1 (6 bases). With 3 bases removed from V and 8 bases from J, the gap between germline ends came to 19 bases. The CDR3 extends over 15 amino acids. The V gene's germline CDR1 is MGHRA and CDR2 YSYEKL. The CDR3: CASSQGWDIFGGYTF. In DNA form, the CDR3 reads TGCGCCAGCAGCCAGGGATGGGACATCTTCGGGGGCTACACCTTC.

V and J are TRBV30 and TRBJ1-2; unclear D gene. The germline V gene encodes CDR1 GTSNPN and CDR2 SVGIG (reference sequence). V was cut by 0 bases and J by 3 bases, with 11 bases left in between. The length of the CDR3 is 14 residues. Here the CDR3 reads CAWSVRQTHYGYTF. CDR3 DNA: TGTGCCTGGAGTGTGCGGCAGACTCACTATGGCTACACCTTC.

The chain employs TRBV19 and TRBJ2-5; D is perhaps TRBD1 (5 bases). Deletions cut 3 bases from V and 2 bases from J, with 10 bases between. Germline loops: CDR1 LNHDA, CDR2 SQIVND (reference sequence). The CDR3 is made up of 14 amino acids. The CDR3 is CASSMGQTQETQYF. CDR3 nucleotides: TGTGCCAGTAGTATGGGGCAGACTCAAGAGACCCAGTACTTC.

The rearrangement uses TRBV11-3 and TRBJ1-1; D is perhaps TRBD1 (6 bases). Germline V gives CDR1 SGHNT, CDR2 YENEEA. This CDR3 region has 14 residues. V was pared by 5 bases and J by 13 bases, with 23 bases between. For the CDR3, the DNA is TGTGCCAGCAGCCCCACAGGGAGAACCGACAGACTTTTCTTT. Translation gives CASSPTGRTDRLFF. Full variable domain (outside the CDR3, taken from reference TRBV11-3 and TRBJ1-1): EAGVVQSPRYKIIEKKQPVAFWCNPISGHNTLYWYLQNLGQGPELLIRYENEEAVDDSQLPKDRFSAERLKGVDSTLKIQPAELGDSAVYLCASSPTGRTDRLFFGQGTRLTVV.

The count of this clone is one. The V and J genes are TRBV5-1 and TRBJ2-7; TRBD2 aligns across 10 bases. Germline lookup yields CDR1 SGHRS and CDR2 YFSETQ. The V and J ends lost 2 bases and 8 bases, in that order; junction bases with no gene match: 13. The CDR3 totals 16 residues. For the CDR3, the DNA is TGCGCCAGCAGCTTAGTTGGTCTAGCGGGAGTCGTACAGCAGTACTTC. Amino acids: CASSLVGLAGVVQQYF.

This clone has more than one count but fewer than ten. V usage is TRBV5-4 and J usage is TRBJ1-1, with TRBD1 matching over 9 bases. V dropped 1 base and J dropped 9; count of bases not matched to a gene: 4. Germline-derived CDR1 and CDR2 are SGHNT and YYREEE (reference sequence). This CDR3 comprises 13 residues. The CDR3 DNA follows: TGTGCCAGCAGCTTGTTGACAGGGGGTAAAGCTTTCTTT. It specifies CASSLLTGGKAFF. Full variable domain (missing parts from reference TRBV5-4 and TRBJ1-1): ETGVTQSPTHLIKTRGQQVTLRCSSQSGHNTVSWYQQALGQGPQFIFQYYREEENGRGNFPPRFSGLQFPNYSSELNVNALELDDSALYLCASSLLTGGKAFFGQGTRLTVV.

CDR3 sequence: CASSFSGSNQPQHF. The CDR3, as DNA: TGTGCCAGCAGTTTCTCGGGGAGCAATCAGCCCCAGCATTTT. V and J are TRBV6-1 and TRBJ1-5; D not resolved. Germline V gene sequence: CDR1 MNHNS, CDR2 SASEGT. The CDR3 is made up of 14 amino acids. V gave up 5 bases and J gave up 1 base, with 9 bases separating them.

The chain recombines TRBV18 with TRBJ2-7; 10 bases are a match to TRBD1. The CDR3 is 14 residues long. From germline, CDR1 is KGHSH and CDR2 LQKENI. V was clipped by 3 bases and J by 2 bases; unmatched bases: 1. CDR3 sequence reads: CASSPGTGAYEQYF. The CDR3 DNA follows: TGTGCCAGCTCACCCGGGACAGGGGCCTACGAGCAGTACTTC. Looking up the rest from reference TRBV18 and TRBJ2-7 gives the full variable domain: NAGVMQNPRHLVRRRGQEARLRCSPMKGHSHVYWYRQLPEEGLKFMVYLQKENIIDESGMPKERFSAEFPKEGPSILRIQQVVRGDSAAYFCASSPGTGAYEQYFGPGTRLTVT.

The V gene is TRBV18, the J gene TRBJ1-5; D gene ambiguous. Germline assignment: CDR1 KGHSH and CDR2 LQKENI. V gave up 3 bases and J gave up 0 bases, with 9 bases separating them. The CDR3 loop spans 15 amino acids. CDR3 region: CASSPMRSSNQPQHF. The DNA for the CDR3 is TGTGCCAGCTCACCTATGAGAAGTAGCAATCAGCCCCAGCATTTT.

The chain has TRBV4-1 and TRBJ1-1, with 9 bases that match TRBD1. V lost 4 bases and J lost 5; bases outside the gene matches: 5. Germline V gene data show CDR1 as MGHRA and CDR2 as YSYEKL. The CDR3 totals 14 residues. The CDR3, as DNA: TGCGCCAGCAGCCGAGAGACAGGGGGAACTGAAGCTTTCTTT. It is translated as CASSRETGGTEAFF.

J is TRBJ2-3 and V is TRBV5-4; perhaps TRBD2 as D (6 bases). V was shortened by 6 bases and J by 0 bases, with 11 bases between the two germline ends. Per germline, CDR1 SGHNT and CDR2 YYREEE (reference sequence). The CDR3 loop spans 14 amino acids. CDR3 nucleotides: TGTGCCAGCAAGCGGGCGTTAAGCACAGATACGCAGTATTTT. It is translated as CASKRALSTDTQYF.

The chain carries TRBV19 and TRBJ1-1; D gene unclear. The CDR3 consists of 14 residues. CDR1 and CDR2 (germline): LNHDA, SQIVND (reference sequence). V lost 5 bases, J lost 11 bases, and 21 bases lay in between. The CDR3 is CASSPMRGLSWAFF. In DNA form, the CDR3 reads TGTGCCAGTAGTCCCATGCGAGGTCTGTCTTGGGCTTTCTTT.